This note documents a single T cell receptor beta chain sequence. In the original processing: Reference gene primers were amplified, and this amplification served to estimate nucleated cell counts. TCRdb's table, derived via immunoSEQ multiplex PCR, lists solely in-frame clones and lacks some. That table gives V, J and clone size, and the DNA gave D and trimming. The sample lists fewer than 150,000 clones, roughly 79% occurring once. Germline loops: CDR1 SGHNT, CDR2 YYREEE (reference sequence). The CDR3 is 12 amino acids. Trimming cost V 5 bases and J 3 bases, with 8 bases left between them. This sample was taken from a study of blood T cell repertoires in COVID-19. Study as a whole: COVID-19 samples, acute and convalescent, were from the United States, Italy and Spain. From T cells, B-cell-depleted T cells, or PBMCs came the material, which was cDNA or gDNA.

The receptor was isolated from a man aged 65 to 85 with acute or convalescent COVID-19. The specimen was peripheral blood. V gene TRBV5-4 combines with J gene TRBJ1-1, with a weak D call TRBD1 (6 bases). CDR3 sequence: CASRRTDTEAFF. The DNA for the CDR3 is TGTGCCAGCAGGCGGACAGACACTGAAGCTTTCTTT.